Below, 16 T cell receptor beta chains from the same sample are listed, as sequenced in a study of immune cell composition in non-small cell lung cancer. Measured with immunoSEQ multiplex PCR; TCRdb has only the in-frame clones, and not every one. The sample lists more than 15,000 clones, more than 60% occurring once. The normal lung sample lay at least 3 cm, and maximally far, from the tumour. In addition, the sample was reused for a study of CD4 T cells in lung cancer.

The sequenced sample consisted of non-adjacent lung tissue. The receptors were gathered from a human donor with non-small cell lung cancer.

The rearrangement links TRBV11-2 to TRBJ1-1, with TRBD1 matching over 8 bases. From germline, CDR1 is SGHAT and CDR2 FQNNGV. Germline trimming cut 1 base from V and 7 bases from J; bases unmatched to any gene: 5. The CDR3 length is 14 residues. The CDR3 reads CASSLVRGQGEAFF. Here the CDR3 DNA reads TGTGCCAGCAGCTTAGTCCGTGGACAGGGTGAAGCTTTCTTT.

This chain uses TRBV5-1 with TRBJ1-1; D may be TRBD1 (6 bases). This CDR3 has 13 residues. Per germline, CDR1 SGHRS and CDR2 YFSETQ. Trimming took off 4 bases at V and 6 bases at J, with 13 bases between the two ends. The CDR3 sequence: CASSTSGQSEAFF. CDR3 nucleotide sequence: TGCGCCAGCAGCACCTCTGGACAGTCTGAAGCTTTCTTT.

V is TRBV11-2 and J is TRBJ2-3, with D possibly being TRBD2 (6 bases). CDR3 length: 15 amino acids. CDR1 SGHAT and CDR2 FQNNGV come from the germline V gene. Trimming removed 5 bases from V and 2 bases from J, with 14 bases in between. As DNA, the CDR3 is TGTGCCAGCAGCCAGACCGGGACTGCCACAGATACGCAGTATTTT. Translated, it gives CASSQTGTATDTQYF.

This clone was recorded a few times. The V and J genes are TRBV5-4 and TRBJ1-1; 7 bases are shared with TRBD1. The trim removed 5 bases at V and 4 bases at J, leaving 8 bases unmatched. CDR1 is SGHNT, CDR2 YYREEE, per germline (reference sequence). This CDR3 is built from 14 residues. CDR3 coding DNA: TGTGCCAGCAGGCGCGGACAGGACAGCACTGAAGCTTTCTTT. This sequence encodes CASRRGQDSTEAFF.

The CDR3 DNA reads as TGTGCCAGCAGCAAGCCGGGACTCCAACGACTGTTTTTT. Its translation: CASSKPGLQRLFF. V usage is TRBV11-2 and J usage is TRBJ2-2; possibly TRBD2 for D (6 bases). The CDR3 totals 13 residues. Between the trimmed V and J ends, which lost 5 bases and 14 bases, there was a span of 18 bases. CDR1 SGHAT and CDR2 FQNNGV come from the germline V gene.

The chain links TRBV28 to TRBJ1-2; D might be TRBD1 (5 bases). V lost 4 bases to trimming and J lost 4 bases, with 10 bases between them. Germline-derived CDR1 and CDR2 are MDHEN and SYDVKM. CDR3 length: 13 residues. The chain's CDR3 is CASSSRVAYGYTF. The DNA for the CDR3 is TGTGCCAGCAGTTCCAGGGTCGCCTATGGCTACACCTTC.

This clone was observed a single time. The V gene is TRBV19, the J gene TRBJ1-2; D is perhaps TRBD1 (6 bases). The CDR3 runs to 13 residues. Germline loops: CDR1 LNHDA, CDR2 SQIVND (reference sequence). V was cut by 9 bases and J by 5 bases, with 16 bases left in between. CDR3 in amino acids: CARCSTGAYGYTF. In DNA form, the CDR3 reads TGTGCCAGATGTTCGACAGGTGCATATGGCTACACCTTC.

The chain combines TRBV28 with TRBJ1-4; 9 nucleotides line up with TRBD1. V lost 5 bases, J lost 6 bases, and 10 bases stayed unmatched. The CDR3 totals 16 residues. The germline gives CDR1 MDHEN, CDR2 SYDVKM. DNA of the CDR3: TGTGCCAGCAGTCCACACTCGGGACAGGGATATGAAAAACTGTTTTTT. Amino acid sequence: CASSPHSGQGYEKLFF. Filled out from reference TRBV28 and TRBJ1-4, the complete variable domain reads DVKVTQSSRYLVKRTGEKVFLECVQDMDHENMFWYRQDPGLGLRLIYFSYDVKMKEKGDIPEGYSVSREKKERFSLILESASTNQTSMYLCASSPHSGQGYEKLFFGSGTQLSVL.

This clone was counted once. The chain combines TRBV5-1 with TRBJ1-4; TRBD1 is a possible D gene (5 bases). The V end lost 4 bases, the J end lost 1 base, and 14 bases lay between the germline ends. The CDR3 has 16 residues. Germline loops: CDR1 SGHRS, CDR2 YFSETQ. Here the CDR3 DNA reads TGCGCCAGCAGCAGCCGCTGGGGCATAACTAATGAAAAACTGTTTTTT. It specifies CASSSRWGITNEKLFF. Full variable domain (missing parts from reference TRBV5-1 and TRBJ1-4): KAGVTQTPRYLIKTRGQQVTLSCSPISGHRSVSWYQQTPGQGLQFLFEYFSETQRNKGNFPGRFSGRQFSNSRSEMNVSTLELGDSALYLCASSSRWGITNEKLFFGSGTQLSVL.

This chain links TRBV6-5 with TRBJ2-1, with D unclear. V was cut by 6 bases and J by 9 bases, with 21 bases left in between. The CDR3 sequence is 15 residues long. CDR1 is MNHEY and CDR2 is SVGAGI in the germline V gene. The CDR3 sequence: CASSLAVDGSGEQFF. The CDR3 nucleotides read TGTGCCAGCAGCCTCGCAGTGGATGGGTCGGGTGAGCAGTTCTTC.

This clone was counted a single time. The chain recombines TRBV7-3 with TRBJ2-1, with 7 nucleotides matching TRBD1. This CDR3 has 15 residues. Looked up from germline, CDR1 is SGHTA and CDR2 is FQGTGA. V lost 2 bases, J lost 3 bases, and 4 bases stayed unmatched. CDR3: CASSLGPGGYNEQFF. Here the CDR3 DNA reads TGTGCCAGCAGCTTAGGGCCAGGGGGCTACAATGAGCAGTTCTTC. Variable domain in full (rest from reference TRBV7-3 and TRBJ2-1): GAGVSQTPSNKVTEKGKYVELRCDPISGHTALYWYRQSLGQGPEFLIYFQGTGAADDSGLPNDRFFAVRPEGSVSTLKIQRTERGDSAVYLCASSLGPGGYNEQFFGPGTRLTVL.

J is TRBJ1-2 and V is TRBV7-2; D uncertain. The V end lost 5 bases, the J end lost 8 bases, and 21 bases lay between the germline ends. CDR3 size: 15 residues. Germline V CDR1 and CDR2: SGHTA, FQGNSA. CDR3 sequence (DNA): TGTGCCAGCAGCGTTACCCGGGCGGGTCGTGAGGGCTACACCTTC. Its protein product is CASSVTRAGREGYTF. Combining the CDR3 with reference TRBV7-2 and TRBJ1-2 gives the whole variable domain GAGVSQSPSNKVTEKGKDVELRCDPISGHTALYWYRQSLGQGLEFLIYFQGNSAPDKSGLPSDRFSAERTGGSVSTLTIQRTQQEDSAVYLCASSVTRAGREGYTFGSGTRLTVV.

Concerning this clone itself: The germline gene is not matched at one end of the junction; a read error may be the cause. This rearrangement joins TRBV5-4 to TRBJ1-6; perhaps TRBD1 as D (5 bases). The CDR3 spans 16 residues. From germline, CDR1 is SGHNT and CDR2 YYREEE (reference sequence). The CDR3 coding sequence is TGCGCCAGCAGCCAAGGGCGGGGGTCGGCTAATTCACCCCTCCACTTT. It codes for CASSQGRGSANSPLHF. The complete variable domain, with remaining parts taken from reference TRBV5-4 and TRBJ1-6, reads ETGVTQSPTHLIKTRGQQVTLRCSSQSGHNTVSWYQQALGQGPQFIFQYYREEENGRGNFPPRFSGLQFPNYSSELNVNALELDDSALYLCASSQGRGSANSPLHFGNGTRLTVT.

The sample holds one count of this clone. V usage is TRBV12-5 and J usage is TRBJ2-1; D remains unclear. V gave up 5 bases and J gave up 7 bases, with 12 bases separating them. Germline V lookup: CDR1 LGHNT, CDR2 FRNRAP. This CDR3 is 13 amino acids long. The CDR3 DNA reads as TGTGCTAGTGGTCCCTATCATGGGAATGAGCAGTTCTTC. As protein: CASGPYHGNEQFF.

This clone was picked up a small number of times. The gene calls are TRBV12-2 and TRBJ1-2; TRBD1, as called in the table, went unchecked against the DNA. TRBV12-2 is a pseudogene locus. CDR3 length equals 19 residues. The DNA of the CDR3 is TGTGCAAGTCGCTTAGTCGCCGGGACAGGGGGCGGGGGCTGGTATGGCTACACCTTC. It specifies CASRLVAGTGGGGWYGYTF.

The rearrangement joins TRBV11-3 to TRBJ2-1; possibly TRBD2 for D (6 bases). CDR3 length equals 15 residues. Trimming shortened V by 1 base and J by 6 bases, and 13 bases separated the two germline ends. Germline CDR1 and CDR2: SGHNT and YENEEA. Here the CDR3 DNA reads TGTGCCAGCAGCTTAGGACTAGGCATTCTCAATGAGCAGTTCTTC. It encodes CASSLGLGILNEQFF.